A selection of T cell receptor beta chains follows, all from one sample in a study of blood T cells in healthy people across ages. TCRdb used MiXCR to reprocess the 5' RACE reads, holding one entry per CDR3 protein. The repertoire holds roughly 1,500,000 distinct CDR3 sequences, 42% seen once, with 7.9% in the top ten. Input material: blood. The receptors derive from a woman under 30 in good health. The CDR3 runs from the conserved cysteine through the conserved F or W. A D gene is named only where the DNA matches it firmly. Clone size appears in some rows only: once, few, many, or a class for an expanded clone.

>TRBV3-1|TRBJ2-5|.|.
CASSQGGLWVETQYF
TGTGCCAGCAGCCAAGGTGGACTCTGGGTGGAGACCCAGTACTTC
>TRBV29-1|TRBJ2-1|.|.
CSAAFEGRVFPKYNEQFF
TGCAGCGCCGCCTTCGAGGGACGTGTCTTCCCCAAGTACAATGAGCAGTTCTTC
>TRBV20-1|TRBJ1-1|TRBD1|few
CSAPPGQGTEAFF
TGCAGTGCCCCTCCGGGACAGGGGACTGAAGCTTTCTTT
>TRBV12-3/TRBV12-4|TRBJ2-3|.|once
CASSLQAGTTDTQYF
TGTGCCAGCAGTTTACAGGCCGGGACCACAGATACGCAGTATTTT
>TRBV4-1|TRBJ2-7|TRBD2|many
CASSQVAGSYEQYF
TGCGCCAGCAGCCAAGTAGCGGGGTCCTACGAGCAGTACTTC
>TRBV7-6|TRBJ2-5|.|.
CASTREALGETQYF
TGTGCCAGCACCCGAGAGGCCTTAGGGGAGACCCAGTACTTC
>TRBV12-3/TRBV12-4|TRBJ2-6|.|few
CASTTRTVSSGANVLTF
TGTGCCAGCACTACCCGGACAGTTTCCTCTGGGGCCAACGTCCTGACTTTC
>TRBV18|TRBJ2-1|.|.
CASSRTGQNEQFF
TGTGCCAGCTCACGAACAGGGCAGAATGAGCAGTTCTTC
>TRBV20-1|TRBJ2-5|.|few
CSARPLSRGDQETQYF
TGCAGTGCTAGACCTCTCAGCCGAGGGGACCAAGAGACCCAGTACTTC
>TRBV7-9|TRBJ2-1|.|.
CASSLQTLYNEQFF
TGTGCCAGCAGCTTACAGACCCTTTACAATGAGCAGTTCTTC
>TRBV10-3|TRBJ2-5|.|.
CTISESGTREETQYF
TGTACCATCAGTGAGTCGGGCACTAGGGAAGAGACCCAGTACTTC
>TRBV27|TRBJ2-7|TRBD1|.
CASSSNRGHEQYF
TGTGCCAGCAGTTCCAACAGGGGGCACGAGCAGTACTTC
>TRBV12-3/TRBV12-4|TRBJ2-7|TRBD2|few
CASSSQSDGLAYSYEQYF
TGTGCCAGCAGTTCCCAATCGGACGGACTAGCGTACTCCTACGAGCAGTACTTC
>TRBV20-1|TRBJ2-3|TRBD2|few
CSARSVLAGGGADTQYF
TGCAGTGCTAGGTCCGTTCTAGCGGGAGGGGGGGCAGATACGCAGTATTTT
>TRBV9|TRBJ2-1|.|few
CASSVATGSYNEQFF
TGTGCCAGCAGCGTAGCTACGGGCTCCTACAATGAGCAGTTCTTC
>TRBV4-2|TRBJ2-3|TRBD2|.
CASSRGGSGSLTDTQYF
TGTGCCAGCAGCCGGGGGGGGAGCGGGTCTCTCACAGATACGCAGTATTTT
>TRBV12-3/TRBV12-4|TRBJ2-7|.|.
CASSLNGNYEQYF
TGTGCCAGCAGTTTAAACGGGAACTACGAGCAGTACTTC
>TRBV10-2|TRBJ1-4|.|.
CASQGEGEKLFF
TGCGCCAGCCAAGGGGAGGGTGAAAAACTGTTTTTT
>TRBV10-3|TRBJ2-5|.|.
CAIRVGQWETQYF
TGTGCCATCAGGGTGGGACAATGGGAGACCCAGTACTTC
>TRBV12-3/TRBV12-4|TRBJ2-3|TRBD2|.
CASSPVAGGGGTQYF
TGTGCCAGCAGTCCCGTCGCGGGGGGCGGGGGTACGCAGTATTTT
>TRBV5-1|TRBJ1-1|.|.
CASSLEGSHTEAFF
TGCGCCAGCAGCTTGGAGGGCAGTCACACTGAAGCTTTCTTT
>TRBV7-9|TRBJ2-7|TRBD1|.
CASSLVGTEPYEQYF
TGTGCCAGCAGCTTAGTTGGGACAGAACCCTACGAGCAGTACTTC
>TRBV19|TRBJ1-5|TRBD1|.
CATNRGTVGVRPQHF
TGTGCCACCAACCGCGGGACAGTGGGCGTGAGGCCCCAGCATTTT
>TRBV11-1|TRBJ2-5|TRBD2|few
CASSSWTSLGEETQYF
TGTGCCAGCAGCTCCTGGACTAGTTTGGGCGAAGAGACCCAGTACTTC
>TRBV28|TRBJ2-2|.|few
CASSLLTGEGHGELFF
TGTGCCAGCAGTTTACTGACAGGGGAGGGTCACGGGGAGCTGTTTTTT
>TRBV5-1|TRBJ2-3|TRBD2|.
CASKLGLAIDTQYF
TGCGCCAGTAAACTCGGACTAGCCATAGATACGCAGTATTTT
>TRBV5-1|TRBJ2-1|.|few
CASSLGETALYNEQFF
TGCGCCAGCAGCTTGGGTGAGACAGCCCTTTACAATGAGCAGTTCTTC
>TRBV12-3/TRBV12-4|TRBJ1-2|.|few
CASAPTPAYGYTF
TGTGCCAGCGCACCGACACCTGCCTATGGCTACACCTTC
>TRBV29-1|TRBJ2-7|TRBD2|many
CSVEDKVGLTYEQYF
TGCAGCGTTGAAGACAAGGTGGGACTAACCTACGAGCAGTACTTC
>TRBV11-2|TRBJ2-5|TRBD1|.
CASLGTGGGNEQYF
TGTGCCAGCTTGGGGACAGGGGGAGGCAATGAGCAGTACTTC
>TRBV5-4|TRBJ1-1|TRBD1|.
CASSRDRGFSEAFF
TGTGCCAGCAGCCGGGACAGGGGCTTTTCCGAAGCTTTCTTT
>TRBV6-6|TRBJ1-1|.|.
CASRGELSTEAFF
TGTGCCAGCAGGGGAGAGCTAAGCACTGAAGCTTTCTTT
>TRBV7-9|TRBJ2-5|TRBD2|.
CASSRVLAGAGQETQYF
TGTGCCAGCAGTAGGGTACTAGCGGGAGCGGGGCAAGAGACCCAGTACTTC
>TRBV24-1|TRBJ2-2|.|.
CATSDPRVGRVGELFF
TGTGCCACCAGTGATCCCCGTGTTGGACGGGTCGGGGAGCTGTTTTTT
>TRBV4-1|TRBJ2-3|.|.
CASSHRISTDTQYF
TGCGCCAGCAGCCACCGTATTAGCACAGATACGCAGTATTTT
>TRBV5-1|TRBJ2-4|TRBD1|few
CASRETTGVAKNIQYF
TGCGCCAGCAGGGAAACTACAGGGGTAGCCAAAAACATTCAGTACTTC
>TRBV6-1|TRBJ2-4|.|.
CASSEARPGVGYF
TGTGCCAGCAGTGAAGCGCGCCCTGGGGTGGGGTACTTC
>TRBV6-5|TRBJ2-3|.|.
CASISGRENGAQYF
TGTGCCAGCATCTCCGGACGGGAGAACGGAGCGCAGTATTTT
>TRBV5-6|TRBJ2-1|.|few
CASSLDGRDNEQFF
TGTGCCAGCAGCTTGGATGGTAGAGACAATGAGCAGTTCTTC
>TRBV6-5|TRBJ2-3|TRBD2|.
CASRRLAGGYTDTQYF
TGTGCCAGCAGACGTCTAGCGGGGGGATACACAGATACGCAGTATTTT
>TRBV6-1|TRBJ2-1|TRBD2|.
CASSGLAGVPSYNEQFF
TGTGCCAGCAGCGGACTAGCGGGAGTCCCCTCCTACAATGAGCAGTTCTTC
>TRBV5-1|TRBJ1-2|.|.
CASSLDQTGYGYTF
TGCGCCAGCAGCTTGGATCAAACAGGCTATGGCTACACCTTC
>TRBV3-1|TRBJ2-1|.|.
CASSLLGGRYSYNEQFF
TGTGCCAGCAGCCTCCTGGGGGGGCGGTATTCCTACAATGAGCAGTTCTTC
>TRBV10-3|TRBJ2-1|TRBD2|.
CAISESASGAKNEQFF
TGTGCCATCAGTGAGTCGGCTAGCGGGGCGAAGAATGAGCAGTTCTTC
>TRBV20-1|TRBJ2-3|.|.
CSAREITRGTDTQYF
TGCAGTGCTAGAGAAATCACGCGGGGTACAGATACGCAGTATTTT
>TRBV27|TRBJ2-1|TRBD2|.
CASSGLAGVPEQFF
TGTGCCAGCAGCGGACTAGCGGGAGTGCCTGAGCAGTTCTTC
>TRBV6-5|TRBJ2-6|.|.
CASRIAESSGANVLTF
TGTGCCAGCAGAATAGCGGAAAGCTCTGGGGCCAACGTCCTGACTTTC
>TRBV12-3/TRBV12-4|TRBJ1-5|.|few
CASSLLSGINQPQHF
TGTGCCAGCAGTTTACTATCGGGGATTAATCAGCCCCAGCATTTT
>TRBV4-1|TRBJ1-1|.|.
CASSQERRGGNTEAFF
TGCGCCAGCAGCCAAGAAAGGAGAGGGGGGAACACTGAAGCTTTCTTT
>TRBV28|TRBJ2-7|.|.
CASSLGPARHEQYF
TGTGCCAGCAGCCTTGGACCCGCCAGGCATGAGCAGTACTTC
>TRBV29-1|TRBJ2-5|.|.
CSVAAPQETQYF
TGCAGCGTTGCGGCACCTCAAGAGACCCAGTACTTC
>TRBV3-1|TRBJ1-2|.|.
CASSLRTTAKASGYTF
TGTGCCAGCAGCCTTCGGACAACCGCAAAGGCGTCTGGCTACACCTTC
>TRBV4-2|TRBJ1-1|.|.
CASSQGPQAQGNTEAFF
TGTGCCAGCAGCCAAGGCCCCCAAGCGCAGGGGAACACTGAAGCTTTCTTT
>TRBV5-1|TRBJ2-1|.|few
CASSLGEGSKGNEQFF
TGCGCCAGCAGCTTGGGAGAGGGCAGTAAGGGAAATGAGCAGTTCTTC
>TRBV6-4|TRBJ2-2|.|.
CASSATSLDPGELFF
TGTGCCAGCAGCGCGACTAGTCTTGACCCCGGGGAGCTGTTTTTT
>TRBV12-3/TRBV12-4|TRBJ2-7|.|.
CASSSDIGYEQYF
TGTGCCAGCAGCTCGGACATTGGGTACGAGCAGTACTTC